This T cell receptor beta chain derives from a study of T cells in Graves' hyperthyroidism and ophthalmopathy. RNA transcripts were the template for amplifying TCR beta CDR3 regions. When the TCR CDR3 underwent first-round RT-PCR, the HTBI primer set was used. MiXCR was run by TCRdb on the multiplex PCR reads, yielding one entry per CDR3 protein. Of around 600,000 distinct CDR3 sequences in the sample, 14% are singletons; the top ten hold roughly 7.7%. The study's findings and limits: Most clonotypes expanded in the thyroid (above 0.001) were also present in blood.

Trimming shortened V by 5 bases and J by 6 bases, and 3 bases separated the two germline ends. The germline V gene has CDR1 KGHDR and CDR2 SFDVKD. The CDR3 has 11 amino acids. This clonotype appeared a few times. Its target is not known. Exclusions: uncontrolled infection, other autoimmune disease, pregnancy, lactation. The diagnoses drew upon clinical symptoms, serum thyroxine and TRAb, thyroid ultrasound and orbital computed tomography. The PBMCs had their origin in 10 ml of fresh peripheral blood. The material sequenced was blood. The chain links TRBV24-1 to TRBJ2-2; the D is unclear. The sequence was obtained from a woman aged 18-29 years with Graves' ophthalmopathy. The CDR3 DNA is TGTGCCACCAGTGTCTCCGGGGAGCTGTTTTTT. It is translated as CATSVSGELFF.